Shown below are 5 T cell receptor beta chains from a single sample sequenced in a study of blood T cell repertoires in COVID-19. Profiling relied on immunoSEQ multiplex PCR, and the TCRdb table lists in-frame clones only, not all of them. The sample consists of 250,000 to 350,000 clones, around 86% of them appearing once. Sequences were obtained from peripheral blood. The source is a woman between 50 and 59 years old with acute or convalescent COVID-19.

J is TRBJ1-2 and V is TRBV11-3; 11 positions agree with TRBD1. There are 14 residues in the CDR3. Trimming removed 4 bases from V and 6 bases from J; junction bases left unmatched: 4. The germline CDR1 and CDR2 sequences are SGHNT and YENEEA. The CDR3 region has the DNA TGTGCCAGCAGCTGGACAGGGGGCAAGCATGGCTACACCTTC. It is translated as CASSWTGGKHGYTF.

The count of this clone is one. No DNA is shown, since the ends of the CDR3 on it are uncertain; the CDR3 is the one TCRdb lists. This sequence joins TRBV9 and TRBJ2-1; the table names TRBD1, a call not compared with the DNA. From germline, CDR1 is SGDLS and CDR2 YYNGEE. The CDR3 comprises 17 residues, both ends counted. The CDR3: CASSVGPGQGVYNEQFF.

The chain couples TRBV18 to TRBJ1-4, with a possible D match to TRBD1 (6 bases). Trimming pared 6 bases from V and 7 bases from J, leaving 6 bases between. The CDR3 runs to 11 residues. Germline V CDR1 and CDR2: KGHSH, LQKENI. CDR3 in amino acids: CASSRGEKLFF. Written as DNA, the CDR3 is TGTGCCAGCTCCAGGGGTGAAAAACTGTTTTTT.

V is TRBV5-1 and J is TRBJ1-3, with a possible D match to TRBD1 (5 bases). V gave up 0 bases and J gave up 4 bases, with 11 bases separating them. Germline CDR1 SGHRS, CDR2 YFSETQ. The CDR3 contains 15 residues. The CDR3 protein is CASSLESGKGNTIYF. The CDR3 bases are TGCGCCAGCAGCTTGGAGTCAGGGAAGGGAAACACCATATATTTT.

This rearrangement joins TRBV11-3 to TRBJ2-1; 8 positions match TRBD2. CDR1 and CDR2 (germline): SGHNT, YENEEA. The CDR3 has 15 residues. The J segment lost 8 bases and the V segment lost 5 bases, leaving 11 bases of the junction unmatched. The chain's CDR3 is CASSPSVAGRYEQFF. The CDR3 DNA reads as TGTGCCAGCAGCCCCAGCGTAGCGGGACGATATGAGCAGTTCTTC.